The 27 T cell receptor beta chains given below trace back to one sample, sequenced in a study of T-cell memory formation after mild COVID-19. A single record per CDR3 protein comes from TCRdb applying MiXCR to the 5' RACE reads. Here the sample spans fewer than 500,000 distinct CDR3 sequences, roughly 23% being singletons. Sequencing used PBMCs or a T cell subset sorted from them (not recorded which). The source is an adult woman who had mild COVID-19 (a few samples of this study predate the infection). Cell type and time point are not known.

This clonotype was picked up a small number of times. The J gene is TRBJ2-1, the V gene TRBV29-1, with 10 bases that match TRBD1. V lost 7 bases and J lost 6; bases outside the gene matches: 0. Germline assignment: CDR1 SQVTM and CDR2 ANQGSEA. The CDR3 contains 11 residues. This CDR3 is CSGDRGNEQFF. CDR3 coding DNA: TGCAGCGGGGACAGGGGCAATGAGCAGTTCTTC.

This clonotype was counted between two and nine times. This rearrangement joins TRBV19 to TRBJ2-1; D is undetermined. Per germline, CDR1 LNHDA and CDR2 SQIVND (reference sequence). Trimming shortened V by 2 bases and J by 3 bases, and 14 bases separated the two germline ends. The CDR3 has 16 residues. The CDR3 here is CASSILWSRNYNEQFF. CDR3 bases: TGTGCCAGTAGTATACTTTGGTCTCGGAACTACAATGAGCAGTTCTTC. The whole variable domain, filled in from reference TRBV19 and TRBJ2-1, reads DGGITQSPKYLFRKEGQNVTLSCEQNLNHDAMYWYRQDPGQGLRLIYYSQIVNDFQKGDIAEGYSVSREKKESFPLTVTSAQKNPTAFYLCASSILWSRNYNEQFFGPGTRLTVL.

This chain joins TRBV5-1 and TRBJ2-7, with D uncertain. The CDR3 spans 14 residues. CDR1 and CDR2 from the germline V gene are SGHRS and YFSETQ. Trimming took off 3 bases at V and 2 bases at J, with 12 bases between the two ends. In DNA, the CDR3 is TGCGCCAGCAGCTCGTTTGGCAATCCCTACGAGCAGTACTTC. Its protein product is CASSSFGNPYEQYF.

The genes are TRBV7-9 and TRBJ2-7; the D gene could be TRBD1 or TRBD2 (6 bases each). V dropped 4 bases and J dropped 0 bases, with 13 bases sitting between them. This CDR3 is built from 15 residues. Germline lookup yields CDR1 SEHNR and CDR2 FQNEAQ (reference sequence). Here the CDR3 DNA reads TGTGCCAGCAGCTATACGTCGGGGGCCTCCTACGAGCAGTACTTC. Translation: CASSYTSGASYEQYF.

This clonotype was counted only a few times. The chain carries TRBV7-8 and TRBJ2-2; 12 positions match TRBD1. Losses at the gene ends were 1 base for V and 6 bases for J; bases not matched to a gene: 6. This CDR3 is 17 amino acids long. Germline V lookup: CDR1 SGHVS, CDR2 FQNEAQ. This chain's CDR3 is CASSLGGTGGDSGELFF. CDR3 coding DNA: TGTGCCAGCAGCTTAGGCGGGACAGGGGGCGATTCCGGGGAGCTGTTTTTT.

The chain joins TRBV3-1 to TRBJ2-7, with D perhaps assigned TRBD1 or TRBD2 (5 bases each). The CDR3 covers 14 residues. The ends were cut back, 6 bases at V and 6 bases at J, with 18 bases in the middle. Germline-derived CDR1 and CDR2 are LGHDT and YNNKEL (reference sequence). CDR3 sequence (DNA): TGTGCCAGCAGACGTCGGCAGGGAGCAGCCGAGCAGTACTTC. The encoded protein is CASRRRQGAAEQYF.

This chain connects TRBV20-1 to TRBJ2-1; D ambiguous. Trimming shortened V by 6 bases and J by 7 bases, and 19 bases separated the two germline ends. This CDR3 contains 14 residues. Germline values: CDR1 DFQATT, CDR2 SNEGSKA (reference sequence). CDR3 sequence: CSAVNAARTNEQFF. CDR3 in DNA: TGCAGTGCAGTAAACGCCGCCCGTACGAATGAGCAGTTCTTC.

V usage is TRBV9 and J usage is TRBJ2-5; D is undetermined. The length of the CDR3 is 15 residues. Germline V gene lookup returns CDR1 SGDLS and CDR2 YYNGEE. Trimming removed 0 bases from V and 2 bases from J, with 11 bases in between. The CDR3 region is CASSVAWALQETQYF. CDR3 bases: TGTGCCAGCAGCGTAGCTTGGGCGCTACAAGAGACCCAGTACTTC. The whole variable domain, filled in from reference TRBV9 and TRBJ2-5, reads DSGVTQTPKHLITATGQRVTLRCSPRSGDLSVYWYQQSLDQGLQFLIQYYNGEERAKGNILERFSAQQFPDLHSELNLSSLELGDSALYFCASSVAWALQETQYFGPGTRLLVL.

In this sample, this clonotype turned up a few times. The CDR3 is CASSYRTSPSNQPQHF. The CDR3 DNA is TGTGCCAGCAGTTACCGGACATCACCCAGCAATCAGCCCCAGCATTTT. The chain couples TRBV6-6 to TRBJ1-5; D may be TRBD1 (5 bases). This CDR3 is 16 amino acids long. Trimming took 2 bases from V and 1 from J, leaving 12 bases between them. The germline V gene encodes CDR1 MNHNY and CDR2 SVGAGI (reference sequence).

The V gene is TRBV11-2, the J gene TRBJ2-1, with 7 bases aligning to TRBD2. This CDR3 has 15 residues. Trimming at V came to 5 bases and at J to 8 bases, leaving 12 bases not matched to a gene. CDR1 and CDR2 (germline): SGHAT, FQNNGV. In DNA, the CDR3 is TGTGCCAGCAGCGACCGGGACCTACGGGGGGATGAGCAGTTCTTC. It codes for CASSDRDLRGDEQFF. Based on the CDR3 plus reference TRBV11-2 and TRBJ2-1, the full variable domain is EAGVAQSPRYKIIEKRQSVAFWCNPISGHATLYWYQQILGQGPKLLIQFQNNGVVDDSQLPKDRFSAERLKGVDSTLKIQPAKLEDSAVYLCASSDRDLRGDEQFFGPGTRLTVL.

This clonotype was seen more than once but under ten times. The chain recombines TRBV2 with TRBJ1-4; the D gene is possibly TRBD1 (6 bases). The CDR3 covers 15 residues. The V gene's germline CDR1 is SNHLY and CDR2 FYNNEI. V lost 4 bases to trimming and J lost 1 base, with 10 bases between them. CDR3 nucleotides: TGTGCCAGCAGTGTACGAGGGGGAACTAATGAAAAACTGTTTTTT. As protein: CASSVRGGTNEKLFF.

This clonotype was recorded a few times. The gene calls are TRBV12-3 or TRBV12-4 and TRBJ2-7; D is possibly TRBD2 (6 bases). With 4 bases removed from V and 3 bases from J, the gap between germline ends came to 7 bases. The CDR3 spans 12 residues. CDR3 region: CASSWGDYEQYF. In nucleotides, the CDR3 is TGTGCCAGCAGTTGGGGGGACTACGAGCAGTACTTC.

This CDR3 reads CAVPQANSYEQYF. CDR3 sequence (DNA): TGTGCCGTCCCACAGGCCAACTCCTACGAGCAGTACTTC. The chain uses TRBV7-9 and TRBJ2-7, with D perhaps matching TRBD1 (5 bases). V shed 11 bases and J shed 0 bases, with 14 bases lying between them. Germline assignment: CDR1 SEHNR and CDR2 FQNEAQ (reference sequence). CDR3 length: 13 amino acids.

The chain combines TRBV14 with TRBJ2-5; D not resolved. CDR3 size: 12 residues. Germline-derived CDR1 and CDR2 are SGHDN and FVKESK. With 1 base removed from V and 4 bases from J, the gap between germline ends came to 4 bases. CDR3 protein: CASSQVSETQYF. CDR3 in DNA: TGTGCCAGCAGCCAAGTATCAGAGACCCAGTACTTC.

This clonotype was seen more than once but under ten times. The CDR3 is CASSGSEGLTYEQYF. The CDR3 DNA sequence: TGTGCCAGCAGTGGTAGTGAGGGTCTAACCTACGAGCAGTACTTC. The chain employs TRBV12-3 or TRBV12-4 and TRBJ2-7; the D gene is possibly TRBD2 (5 bases). V was trimmed by 5 bases and J by 2 bases, leaving 16 bases between them. The CDR3 spans 15 residues.

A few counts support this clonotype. CDR3 loop: CASSQRLAGGPEHIQYF. As DNA, the CDR3 is TGTGCCAGCAGCCAGAGACTAGCGGGAGGGCCTGAGCACATTCAGTACTTC. V gene TRBV12-3 or TRBV12-4 combines with J gene TRBJ2-4, with 14 bases identical to TRBD2. The CDR3 has 17 amino acids. V lost 6 bases, J lost 8 bases, and 12 bases stayed unmatched.

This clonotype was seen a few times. The CDR3, as DNA: TGTGCCAGCAGCACCACGGGGTTGTGGGAGACCCAGTACTTC. The encoded protein is CASSTTGLWETQYF. The V gene is TRBV6-6, the J gene TRBJ2-5; D possibly corresponds to TRBD2 (5 bases). V was shortened by 6 bases and J by 5 bases, with 16 bases between the two germline ends. There are 14 residues in the CDR3. Germline-derived CDR1 and CDR2 are MNHNY and SVGAGI (reference sequence).

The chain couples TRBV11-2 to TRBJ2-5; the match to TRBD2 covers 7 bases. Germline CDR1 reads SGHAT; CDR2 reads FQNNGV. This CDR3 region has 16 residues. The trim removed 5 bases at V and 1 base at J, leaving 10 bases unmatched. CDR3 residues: CASSNRERGGQETQYF. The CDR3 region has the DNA TGTGCCAGCAGCAACCGTGAGCGGGGAGGCCAAGAGACCCAGTACTTC.

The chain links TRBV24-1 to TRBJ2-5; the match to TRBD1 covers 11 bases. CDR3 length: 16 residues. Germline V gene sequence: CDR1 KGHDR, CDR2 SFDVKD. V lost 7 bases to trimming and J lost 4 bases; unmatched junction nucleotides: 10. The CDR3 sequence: CATSDIRTGGLETQYF. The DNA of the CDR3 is TGTGCCACCAGCGATATACGGACAGGGGGCTTAGAGACCCAGTACTTC.

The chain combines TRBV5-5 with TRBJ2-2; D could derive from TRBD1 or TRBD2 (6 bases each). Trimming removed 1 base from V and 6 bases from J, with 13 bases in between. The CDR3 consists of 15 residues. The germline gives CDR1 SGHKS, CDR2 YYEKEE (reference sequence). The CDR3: CASSLHREDPGELFF. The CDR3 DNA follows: TGTGCCAGCAGCTTGCACAGGGAGGACCCCGGGGAGCTGTTTTTT. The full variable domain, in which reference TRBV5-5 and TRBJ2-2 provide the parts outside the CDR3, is DAGVTQSPTHLIKTRGQQVTLRCSPISGHKSVSWYQQVLGQGPQFIFQYYEKEERGRGNFPDRFSARQFPNYSSELNVNALLLGDSALYLCASSLHREDPGELFFGEGSRLTVL.

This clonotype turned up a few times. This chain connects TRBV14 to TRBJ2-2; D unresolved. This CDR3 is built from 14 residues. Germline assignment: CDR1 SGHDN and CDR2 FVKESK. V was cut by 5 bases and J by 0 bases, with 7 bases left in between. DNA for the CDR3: TGTGCCAGCAGCTCACAACCGAACACCGGGGAGCTGTTTTTT. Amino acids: CASSSQPNTGELFF.

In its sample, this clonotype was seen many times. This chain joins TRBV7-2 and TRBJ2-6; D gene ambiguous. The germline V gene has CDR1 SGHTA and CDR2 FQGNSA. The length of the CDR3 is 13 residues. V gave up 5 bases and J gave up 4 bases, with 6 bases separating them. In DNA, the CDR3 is TGTGCCAGCAGCCCCCTGGGGGCCAACGTCCTGACTTTC. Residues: CASSPLGANVLTF.

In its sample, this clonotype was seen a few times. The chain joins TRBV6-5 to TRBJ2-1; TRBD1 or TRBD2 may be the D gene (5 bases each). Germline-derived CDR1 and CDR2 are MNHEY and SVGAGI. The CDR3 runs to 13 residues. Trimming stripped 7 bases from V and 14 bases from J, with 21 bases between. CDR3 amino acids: CASIQLRDGLKFF. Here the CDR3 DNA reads TGTGCCAGCATTCAACTCAGGGACGGGCTGAAGTTCTTC.

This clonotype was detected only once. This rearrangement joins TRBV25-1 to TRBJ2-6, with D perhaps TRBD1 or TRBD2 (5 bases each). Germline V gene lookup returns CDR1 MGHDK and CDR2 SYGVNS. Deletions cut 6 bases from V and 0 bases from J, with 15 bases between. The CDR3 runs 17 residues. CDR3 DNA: TGTGCCAGCAGCGACACGAGGGGAAGCTCTGGGGCCAACGTCCTGACTTTC. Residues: CASSDTRGSSGANVLTF.

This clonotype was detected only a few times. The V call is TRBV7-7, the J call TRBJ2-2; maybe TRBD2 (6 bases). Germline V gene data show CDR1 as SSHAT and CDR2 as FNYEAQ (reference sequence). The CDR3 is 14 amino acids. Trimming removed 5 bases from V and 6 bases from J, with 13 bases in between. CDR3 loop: CASSRNTGAGELFF. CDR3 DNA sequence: TGTGCCAGCAGCCGTAATACGGGGGCCGGGGAGCTGTTTTTT.

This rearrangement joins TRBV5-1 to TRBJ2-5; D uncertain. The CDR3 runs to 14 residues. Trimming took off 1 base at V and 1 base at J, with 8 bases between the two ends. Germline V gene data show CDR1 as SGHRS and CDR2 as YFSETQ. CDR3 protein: CASSLFHFQETQYF. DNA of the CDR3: TGCGCCAGCAGCTTGTTTCACTTCCAAGAGACCCAGTACTTC. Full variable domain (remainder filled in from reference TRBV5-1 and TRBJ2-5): KAGVTQTPRYLIKTRGQQVTLSCSPISGHRSVSWYQQTPGQGLQFLFEYFSETQRNKGNFPGRFSGRQFSNSRSEMNVSTLELGDSALYLCASSLFHFQETQYFGPGTRLLVL.

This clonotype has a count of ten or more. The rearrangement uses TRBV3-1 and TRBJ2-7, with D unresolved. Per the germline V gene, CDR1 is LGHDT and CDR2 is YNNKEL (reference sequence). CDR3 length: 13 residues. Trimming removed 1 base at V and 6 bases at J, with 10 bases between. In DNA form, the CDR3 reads TGTGCCAGCAGCCAAGCTAGTTTCGGCGAGCAGTACTTC. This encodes CASSQASFGEQYF.